Reported below is one T cell receptor beta chain. The antigen remains unidentified. V was cut by 4 bases and J by 2 bases, with 14 bases left in between. Germline V gene data show CDR1 as MNHEY and CDR2 as SMNVEV (reference sequence). CDR3 size: 15 residues. This specimen comes from a study of PD-L1 blockade in urothelial cancer. General observations from the study: Better survival was predicted by below-median pretreatment blood TCR clonality.

Clones were sequenced by immunoSEQ multiplex PCR, and TCRdb holds only the in-frame ones, with some missing. The sample has under 30,000 clones, around 87% seen once. The rearrangement uses TRBV27 and TRBJ1-2; perhaps TRBD1 as D (6 bases). The material was PBMCs, obtained around atezolizumab (anti-PD-L1) treatment. The clonotype comes from a man between 45 and 60 years old with urothelial cancer. The CDR3 DNA follows: TGTGCCAGCAGTTCCCTTCTCCAGGGGAACTATGGCTACACCTTC. It is translated as CASSSLLQGNYGYTF.